This T cell receptor beta chain was recovered during a study of PD-1 blockade in classical Hodgkin lymphoma. General observations from the study: Healthy donors were reported to have higher baseline TCR diversity than newly diagnosed patients. Why repertoires differed is undefined; disease activity or prior therapy possibly contributed.

There are a few counts of this clone. Its cognate antigen is unknown. Time point meaning: newly diagnosed, previously untreated cHL patient sample. Thawed PBMCs underwent magnetic negative selection to yield purified CD4+ T cells. A comparison was provided by newly diagnosed, untreated classical Hodgkin lymphoma PBMCs. With 5 bases removed from V and 0 bases from J, the gap between germline ends came to 8 bases. Per the germline V gene, CDR1 is GTSNPN and CDR2 is SVGIG (reference sequence). The CDR3 contains 13 residues. Some clones are missing from TCRdb's copy, which holds only in-frame ones; the method was immunoSEQ multiplex PCR. The table records 20,000 to 25,000 clones, around nine tenths of them present only once.

The clonotype comes from a human donor with classical Hodgkin lymphoma. This chain links TRBV30 with TRBJ1-5; tentative D call: TRBD1 (5 bases). What was sequenced was CD4+ T cells from blood. CDR3 amino acids: CAWGTDSNQPQHF. Written as DNA, the CDR3 is TGTGCCTGGGGGACGGATAGCAATCAGCCCCAGCATTTT. The whole variable domain, remainder taken from reference TRBV30 and TRBJ1-5, is SQTIHQWPATLVQPVGSPLSLECTVEGTSNPNLYWYRQAAGRGLQLLFYSVGIGQISSEVPQNLSASRPQDRQFILSSKKLLLSDSGFYLCAWGTDSNQPQHFGDGTRLSIL.